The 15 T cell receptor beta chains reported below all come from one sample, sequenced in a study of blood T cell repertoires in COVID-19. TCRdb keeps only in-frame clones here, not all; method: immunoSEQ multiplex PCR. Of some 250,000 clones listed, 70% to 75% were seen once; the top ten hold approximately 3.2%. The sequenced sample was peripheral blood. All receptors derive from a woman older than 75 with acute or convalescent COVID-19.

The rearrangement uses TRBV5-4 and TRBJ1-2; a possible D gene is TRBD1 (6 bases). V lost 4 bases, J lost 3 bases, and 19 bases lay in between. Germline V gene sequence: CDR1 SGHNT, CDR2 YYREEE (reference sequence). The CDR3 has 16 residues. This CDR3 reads CASSGINRVGDYGYTF. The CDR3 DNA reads TGTGCCAGCAGCGGAATTAACAGGGTGGGGGACTATGGCTACACCTTC.

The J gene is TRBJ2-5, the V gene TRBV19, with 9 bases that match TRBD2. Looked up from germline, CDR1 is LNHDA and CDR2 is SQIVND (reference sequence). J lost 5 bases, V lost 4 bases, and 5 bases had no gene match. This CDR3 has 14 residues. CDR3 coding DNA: TGTGCCAGTAGTAGCGGGGGGGCTGCCGAGACCCAGTACTTC. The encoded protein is CASSSGGAAETQYF.

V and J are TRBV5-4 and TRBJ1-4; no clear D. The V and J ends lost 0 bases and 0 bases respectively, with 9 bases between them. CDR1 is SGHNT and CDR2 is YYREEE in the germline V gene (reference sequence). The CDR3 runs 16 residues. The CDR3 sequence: CASSLGSGTTNEKLFF. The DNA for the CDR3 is TGTGCCAGCAGCTTGGGGTCAGGCACAACTAATGAAAAACTGTTTTTT.

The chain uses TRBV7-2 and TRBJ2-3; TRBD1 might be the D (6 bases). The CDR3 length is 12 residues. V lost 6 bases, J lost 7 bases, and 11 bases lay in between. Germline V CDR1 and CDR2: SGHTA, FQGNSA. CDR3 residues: CASSLQGNTQYF. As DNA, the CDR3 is TGTGCCAGCAGTTTACAGGGAAATACGCAGTATTTT.

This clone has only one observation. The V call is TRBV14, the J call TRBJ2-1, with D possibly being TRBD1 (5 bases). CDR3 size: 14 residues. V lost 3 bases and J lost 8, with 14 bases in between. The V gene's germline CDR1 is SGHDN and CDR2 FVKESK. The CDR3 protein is CASSHLPRGDEQFF. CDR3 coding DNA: TGTGCCAGCAGCCATTTACCTAGGGGCGATGAGCAGTTCTTC.

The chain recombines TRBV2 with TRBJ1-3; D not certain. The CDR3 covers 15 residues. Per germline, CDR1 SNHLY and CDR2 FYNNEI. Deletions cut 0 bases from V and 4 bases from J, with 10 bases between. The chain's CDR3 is CASSEAPVGGNTIYF. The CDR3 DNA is TGTGCCAGCAGTGAAGCCCCGGTGGGCGGAAACACCATATATTTT.

The CDR3, as DNA: TGCGCCAGCAGCTTCAACCTAGCGGGAGGGCCGAGGTGGAATGAGCAGTTCTTC. As protein: CASSFNLAGGPRWNEQFF. The chain employs TRBV5-1 and TRBJ2-1; 12 nucleotides agree with TRBD2. V trimming: 2 bases; J trimming: 7 bases; junction bases outside the gene matches: 13. Germline V gene data show CDR1 as SGHRS and CDR2 as YFSETQ. CDR3 length equals 18 residues.

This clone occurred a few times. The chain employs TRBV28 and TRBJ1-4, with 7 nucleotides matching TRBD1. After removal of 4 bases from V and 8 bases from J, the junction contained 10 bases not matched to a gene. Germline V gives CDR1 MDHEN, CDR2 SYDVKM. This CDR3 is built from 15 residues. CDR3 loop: CASSSTGVSEEKLFF. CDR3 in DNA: TGTGCCAGCAGTTCCACAGGGGTTTCGGAGGAAAAACTGTTTTTT.

The CDR3 DNA sequence: TGCGCCAGCAGCCTCCGAGGGCCAGGAAAACCCTATGGCTACACCTTC. Its translation is CASSLRGPGKPYGYTF. The chain is built from TRBV4-1 and TRBJ1-2; D not certain. CDR1 is MGHRA, CDR2 YSYEKL, per germline. CDR3 length: 16 amino acids. V shed 4 bases and J shed 4 bases, with 19 bases lying between them.

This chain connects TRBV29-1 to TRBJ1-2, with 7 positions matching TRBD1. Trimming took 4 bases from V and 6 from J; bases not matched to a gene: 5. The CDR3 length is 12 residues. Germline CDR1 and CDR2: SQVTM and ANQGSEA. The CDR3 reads CSVGDRGNGYTF. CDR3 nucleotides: TGCAGCGTTGGGGACAGAGGGAATGGCTACACCTTC.

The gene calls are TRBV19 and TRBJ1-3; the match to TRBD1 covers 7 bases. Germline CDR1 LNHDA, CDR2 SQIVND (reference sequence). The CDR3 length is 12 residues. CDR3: CGTGVPGNTIYF. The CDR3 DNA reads TGTGGAACAGGGGTGCCTGGAAACACCATATATTTT.

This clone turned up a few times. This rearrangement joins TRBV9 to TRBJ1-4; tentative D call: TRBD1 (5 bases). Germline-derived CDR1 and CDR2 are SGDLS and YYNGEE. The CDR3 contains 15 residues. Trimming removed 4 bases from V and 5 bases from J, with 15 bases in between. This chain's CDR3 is CASSSMGGSNEKLFF. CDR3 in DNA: TGTGCCAGCAGCTCTATGGGGGGTTCCAATGAAAAACTGTTTTTT. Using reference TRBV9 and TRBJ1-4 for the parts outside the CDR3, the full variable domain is DSGVTQTPKHLITATGQRVTLRCSPRSGDLSVYWYQQSLDQGLQFLIQYYNGEERAKGNILERFSAQQFPDLHSELNLSSLELGDSALYFCASSSMGGSNEKLFFGSGTQLSVL.

The chain's CDR3 is CASSLGSGYGYTF. In nucleotides, the CDR3 is TGCGCCAGCAGTTTAGGGAGTGGATATGGCTACACCTTC. This chain links TRBV5-1 with TRBJ1-2; D uncertain. The CDR3 has 13 residues. Germline-derived CDR1 and CDR2 are SGHRS and YFSETQ. Between the trimmed V and J ends, which lost 5 bases and 5 bases, there was a span of 13 bases.

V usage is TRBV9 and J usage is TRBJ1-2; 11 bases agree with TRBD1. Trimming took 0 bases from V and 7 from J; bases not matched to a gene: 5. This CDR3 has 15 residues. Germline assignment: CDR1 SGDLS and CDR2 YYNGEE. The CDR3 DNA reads TGTGCCAGCAGCGTAGACGGACAGGGGGCGGGTGGCTACACCTTC. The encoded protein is CASSVDGQGAGGYTF. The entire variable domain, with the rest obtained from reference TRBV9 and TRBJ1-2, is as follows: DSGVTQTPKHLITATGQRVTLRCSPRSGDLSVYWYQQSLDQGLQFLIQYYNGEERAKGNILERFSAQQFPDLHSELNLSSLELGDSALYFCASSVDGQGAGGYTFGSGTRLTVV.

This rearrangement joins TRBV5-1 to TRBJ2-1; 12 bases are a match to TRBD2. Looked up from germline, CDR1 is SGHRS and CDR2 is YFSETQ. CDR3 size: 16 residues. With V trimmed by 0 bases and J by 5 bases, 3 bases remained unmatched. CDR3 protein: CASSLALAGGHNEQFF. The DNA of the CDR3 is TGCGCCAGCAGCTTGGCCCTAGCGGGGGGGCACAATGAGCAGTTCTTC. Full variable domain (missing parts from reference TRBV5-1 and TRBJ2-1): KAGVTQTPRYLIKTRGQQVTLSCSPISGHRSVSWYQQTPGQGLQFLFEYFSETQRNKGNFPGRFSGRQFSNSRSEMNVSTLELGDSALYLCASSLALAGGHNEQFFGPGTRLTVL.